This T cell receptor beta chain is drawn from a study of T cell changes during pregnancy in multiple sclerosis. The germline gives CDR1 MGHRA, CDR2 YSYEKL. V shed 1 base, J shed 9 bases, and the junction held 17 bases outside the gene matches. The CDR3 length is 19 residues. Sequencing was performed with immunoSEQ multiplex PCR; in TCRdb, only in-frame clones are kept and a portion is missing. The sample lists tens of thousands of clones, about 87% occurring once. The chain combines TRBV4-1 with TRBJ2-1, with TRBD2 identical over 11 bases. The clonotype was recovered from a female donor with multiple sclerosis, enrolled in a pregnancy study. The sample consisted of CD4+ T cells from peripheral blood mononuclear cells, taken in the second trimester of pregnancy. The CDR3 coding sequence is TGCGCCAGCAGCCAAGCCTCTCTAGCGGGAGGCCTCACCTACCCTGAGCAGTTCTTC. Protein: CASSQASLAGGLTYPEQFF.